This TCR beta chain was documented in a study of patients and donors after allogeneic stem cell transplantation (dated by TCRdb to about 2020). The library was obtained by RT-PCR. The listed sequencing device is NextSeq 550. The public reads were run again by TCRdb, first through fastp at Q25 and then through MiXCR, and only productive beta chains were kept. Entries that share a CDR3 protein sequence are merged under the most common genes and DNA. The sample contains about a million distinct CDR3 sequences, 15% to 20% of them found a single time. The ten largest clonotypes hold 6% of the sample. The germline V and J ends show losses of 3 bases and 2 bases respectively, and no gene match explains 8 bases of the junction. Looking up the germline V gene yields CDR1 SGHVS and CDR2 FNYEAQ. The CDR3 contains 16 residues, cysteine and phenylalanine counted. The kept DNA is CDR3 alone, 48 bases in frame from the first base.

Turning to this clonotype: No cognate antigen has been identified for it. Base-call qualities are not available, and no considerably larger clone is one nucleotide away.

The V and J genes are TRBV7-6 and TRBJ2-3; 7 middle bases align to TRBD1. Sequences were obtained from blood, either unsorted or a sorted T cell fraction (not recorded which). The TCR was taken from a human donor who was either an allogeneic HSCT recipient or a stem cell or donor lymphocyte infusion donor (not recorded which). It is not recorded whose cells these are; they may come from a transplant donor. The DNA reads as follows: TGTGCCAGCAGCTTTGACAGGGTACTGGACACAGATACGCAGTATTTT. Protein translation: CASSFDRVLDTDTQYF. Outside the CDR3, residues come from the reference TRBV7-6 and TRBJ2-3 proteins, so the full variable domain is: GAGVSQSPRYKVTKRGQDVALRCDPISGHVSLYWYRQALGQGPEFLTYFNYEAQQDKSGLPNDRFSAERPEGSISTLTIQRTEQRDSAMYRCASSFDRVLDTDTQYFGPGTRLTVL.